This is a list of T cell receptor beta chains from one sample in a study of human T cells and chemical hapten exposure. MiXCR, applied by TCRdb to the RACE reads, yields one record per CDR3 protein. The sample yields around 330,000 distinct CDR3 sequences, around 5.5% seen once. Sequencing was performed on whole blood, taken in connection with sensitization to the hapten diphenylcyclopropenone (DPC). The source of these receptors is a woman aged 18-29 years with alopecia areata. Some clones in this sample may be carry-over from other donors' samples. CDR3s include the opening cysteine and the closing phenylalanine or tryptophan. Each record gives: J gene, clone size, D gene, V gene, CDR3 DNA, CDR3 protein. A D gene is named only where the DNA matches it firmly. Clone sizes are given selectively: once, few, many, or a class where the clone is expanded.

TRBJ1-1,few,TRBD1,TRBV27,TGTGCCAGCAGTGGATGGGGACAGGGGCCCCCGAAGCGAGCTTTCTTT,CASSGWGQGPPKRAFF
TRBJ2-5,few,TRBD2,TRBV12-3/TRBV12-4,TGTGCCAGCACCCTTAGCGGGGACACTCAAGAGACCCAGTACTTC,CASTLSGDTQETQYF
TRBJ1-1,.,.,TRBV6-5,TGTGCCAGCGGCAGAGCGAGCTTTGAAGCTTTCTTT,CASGRASFEAFF
TRBJ1-1,.,.,TRBV2,TGTGCCAGTTCACCGGGCCTCTCGGGGAAAGCTTTCTTT,CASSPGLSGKAFF
TRBJ2-3,.,.,TRBV5-4,TGTGCCAGCAAGTTTCAGGACACAGATACGCAGTATTTT,CASKFQDTDTQYF
TRBJ1-6,many,.,TRBV7-9,TGTGCCAGCAGTAATTGGGGGGGCGCGGAGTCCGGTTCACCCCTCCACTTT,CASSNWGGAESGSPLHF
TRBJ1-6,few,TRBD1,TRBV7-3,TGTGCCAGCAGCTTAACCCCCGGGACAGGGACGGGATCACCCCTCCACTTT,CASSLTPGTGTGSPLHF
TRBJ2-5,many,.,TRBV20-1,TGCAGTGCCAGAGGGAACAGTTTTCGGGAGACCCAGTACTTC,CSARGNSFRETQYF
TRBJ1-1,.,.,TRBV18,TGTGCCAGCTCACCGTATGACATGAACACTGAAGCTTTCTTT,CASSPYDMNTEAFF
TRBJ2-1,few,.,TRBV5-6,TGTGCCAGCAGCTCTTTGGGCAGGGGTTCTGTCTTAAGGAATGAGCAGTTCTTC,CASSSLGRGSVLRNEQFF
TRBJ2-7,.,.,TRBV10-3,TGTGCCATCAGTGAGTCGAGCCAAAACTCCTACGAGCAGTACTTC,CAISESSQNSYEQYF
TRBJ2-4,few,.,TRBV9,TGTGCCAGCAGCGAGGGACTCTGGGAAAACATTCAGTACTTC,CASSEGLWENIQYF
TRBJ1-5,few,.,TRBV15,TGTGCCACCAGCAGATATCAGGGGAGTCAGCCCCAGCATTTT,CATSRYQGSQPQHF
TRBJ2-7,.,.,TRBV18,TGTGCCAGCTCACCAGCCGGAGGAATCGGGGAGCAGTACTTC,CASSPAGGIGEQYF
TRBJ2-1,few,TRBD1,TRBV25-1,TGTGCCAGCAACGAGGACAGGGGATACAATGAGCAGTTCTTC,CASNEDRGYNEQFF
TRBJ2-3,.,TRBD2,TRBV11-2,TGTGCCAGCAGCTTCTCCGGGACTAGGTGGGAGGGAGGTACAGATACGCAGTATTTT,CASSFSGTRWEGGTDTQYF
TRBJ1-1,many,.,TRBV12-3/TRBV12-4,TGTGCCAGCAGCCAGCAGCTGAACACTGAAGCTTTCTTT,CASSQQLNTEAFF
TRBJ2-7,.,TRBD1,TRBV6-5,TGTGCCAGCAGTTACGGGGACAGGGGCAACGAGCAGTACTTC,CASSYGDRGNEQYF
TRBJ1-5,.,.,TRBV18,TGTGCCAGCTCACCTCGACAGGCTAATAGCAATCAGCCCCAGCATTTT,CASSPRQANSNQPQHF
TRBJ2-1,few,.,TRBV2,TGTGCCAGCAGCCAGGGACTGCCTGCGGTAGGTGAGCAGTTCTTC,CASSQGLPAVGEQFF
TRBJ2-3,many,.,TRBV7-3,TGTGCCAGCAGCTACTACAGCACAGATACGCAGTATTTT,CASSYYSTDTQYF
TRBJ2-7,few,TRBD1,TRBV3-1,TGTGCCAGTTCCGGGACAGGGGGTGACGAGCAGTACTTC,CASSGTGGDEQYF
TRBJ1-5,.,.,TRBV6-2/TRBV6-3,TGTGCCAGCAAGGACACTCATCAGCCCCAGCATTTT,CASKDTHQPQHF